The TCR beta chain under discussion was sequenced for a study of CDR3 diversity in severe acne. CDR1 and CDR2 (germline): DFQATT, SNEGSKA (reference sequence). Trimming pared 6 bases from V and 0 bases from J, leaving 14 bases between. CDR3 length: 14 residues. TCRdb itself ran the PCR reads through MiXCR, one entry per CDR3 protein. The table records more than 85,000 distinct CDR3 sequences, over 45% of them present only once. This clonotype originated in a male donor in good health, serving as a control. The chain recombines TRBV20-1 with TRBJ1-2; D is perhaps TRBD1 (6 bases). The sample comprised blood. The CDR3 nucleotides are TGCAGTGCCACCCCGTCAGGGGCTAACTATGGCTACACCTTC. As protein: CSATPSGANYGYTF.